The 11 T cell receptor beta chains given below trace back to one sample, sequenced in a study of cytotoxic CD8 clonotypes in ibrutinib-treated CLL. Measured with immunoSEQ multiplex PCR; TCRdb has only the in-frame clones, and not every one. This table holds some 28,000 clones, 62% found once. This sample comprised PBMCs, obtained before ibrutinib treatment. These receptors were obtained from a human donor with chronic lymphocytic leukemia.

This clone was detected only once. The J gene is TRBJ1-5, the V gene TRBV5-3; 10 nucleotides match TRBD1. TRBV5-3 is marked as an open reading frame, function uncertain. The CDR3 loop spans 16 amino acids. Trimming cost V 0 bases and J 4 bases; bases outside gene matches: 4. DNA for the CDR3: TGTGCCAGAAGCTTGGGTAAGGGACAGGGGAATCAGCCCCAGCATTTT. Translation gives CARSLGKGQGNQPQHF.

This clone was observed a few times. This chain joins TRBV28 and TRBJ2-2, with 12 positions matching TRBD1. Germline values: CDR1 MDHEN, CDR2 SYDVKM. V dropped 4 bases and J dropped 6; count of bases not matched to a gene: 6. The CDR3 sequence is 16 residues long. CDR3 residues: CASSSGQGAVAGELFF. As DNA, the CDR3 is TGTGCCAGCAGTTCGGGACAGGGGGCTGTGGCCGGGGAGCTGTTTTTT. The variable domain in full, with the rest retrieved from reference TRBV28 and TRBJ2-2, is DVKVTQSSRYLVKRTGEKVFLECVQDMDHENMFWYRQDPGLGLRLIYFSYDVKMKEKGDIPEGYSVSREKKERFSLILESASTNQTSMYLCASSSGQGAVAGELFFGEGSRLTVL.

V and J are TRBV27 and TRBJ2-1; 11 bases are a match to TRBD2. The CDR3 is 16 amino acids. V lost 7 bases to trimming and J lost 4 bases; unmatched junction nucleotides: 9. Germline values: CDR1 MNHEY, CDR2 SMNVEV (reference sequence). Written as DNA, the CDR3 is TGTGCCAGCACTGTCACTAGCGGGGGACGTTACAATGAGCAGTTCTTC. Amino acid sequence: CASTVTSGGRYNEQFF.

Written as DNA, the CDR3 is TGTGCCAGCATCGGGAGGGGTACCTATGGCTACACCTTC. Translation gives CASIGRGTYGYTF. This chain uses TRBV6-5 with TRBJ1-2; a possible D gene is TRBD1 (5 bases). Per the germline V gene, CDR1 is MNHEY and CDR2 is SVGAGI. Deletions cut 7 bases from V and 4 bases from J, with 13 bases between. This CDR3 has 13 residues.

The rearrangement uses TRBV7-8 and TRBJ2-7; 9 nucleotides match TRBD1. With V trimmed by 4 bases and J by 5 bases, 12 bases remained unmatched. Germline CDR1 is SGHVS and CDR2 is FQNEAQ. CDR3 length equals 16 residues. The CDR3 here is CASSSRFRDRDHEQYF. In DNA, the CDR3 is TGTGCCAGCAGCTCTAGATTCCGGGACAGGGACCACGAGCAGTACTTC. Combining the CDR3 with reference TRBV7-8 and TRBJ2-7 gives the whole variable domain GAGVSQSPRYKVAKRGQDVALRCDPISGHVSLFWYQQALGQGPEFLTYFQNEAQLDKSGLPSDRFFAERPEGSVSTLKIQRTQQEDSAVYLCASSSRFRDRDHEQYFGPGTRLTVT.

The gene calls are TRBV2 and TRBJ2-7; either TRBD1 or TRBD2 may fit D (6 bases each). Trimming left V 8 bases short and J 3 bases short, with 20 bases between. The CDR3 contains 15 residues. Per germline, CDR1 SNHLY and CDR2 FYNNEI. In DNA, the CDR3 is TGTGCCAGCTGGGGGGCGCGAGGGGTAGACTACGAGCAGTACTTC. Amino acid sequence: CASWGARGVDYEQYF.

CDR3 nucleotide sequence: TGTGCCAGCAGTGAAATCCAGCGGGGGGGTCCAGATACGCAGTATTTT. Its protein product is CASSEIQRGGPDTQYF. The J gene is TRBJ2-3, the V gene TRBV2; TRBD2 aligns across 10 bases. Per the germline V gene, CDR1 is SNHLY and CDR2 is FYNNEI. J lost 4 bases, V lost 2 bases, and 6 bases had no gene match. This CDR3 is 16 amino acids long.

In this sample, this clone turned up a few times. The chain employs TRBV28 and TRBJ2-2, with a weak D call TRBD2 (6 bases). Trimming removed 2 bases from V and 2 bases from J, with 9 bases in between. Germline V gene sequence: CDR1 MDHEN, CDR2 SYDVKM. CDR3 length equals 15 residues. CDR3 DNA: TGTGCCAGCAGTTTAGGCGGGATTAACACCGGGGAGCTGTTTTTT. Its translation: CASSLGGINTGELFF.

The CDR3 coding sequence is TGTGCCAGCAGTTTAAGAGGGGGCCAGCCCCAGCATTTT. It yields the protein CASSLRGGQPQHF. The chain employs TRBV27 and TRBJ1-5; 7 nucleotides line up with TRBD1. The CDR3 has 13 residues. V lost 2 bases, J lost 7 bases, and 2 bases stayed unmatched. Looked up from germline, CDR1 is MNHEY and CDR2 is SMNVEV (reference sequence).

The CDR3 region has the DNA TGTGCCAGCAGTTCCATTGCGTCCCAAGAGACCCAGTACTTC. As protein: CASSSIASQETQYF. The chain links TRBV25-1 to TRBJ2-5; D uncertain. The CDR3 covers 14 residues. Germline V gene sequence: CDR1 MGHDK, CDR2 SYGVNS. Deletions cut 5 bases from V and 1 base from J, with 11 bases between.

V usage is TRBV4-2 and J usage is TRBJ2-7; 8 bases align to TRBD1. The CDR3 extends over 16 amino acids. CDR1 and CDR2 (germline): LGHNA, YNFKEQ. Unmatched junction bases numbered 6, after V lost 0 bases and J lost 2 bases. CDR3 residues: CASSQDPQGAAYEQYF. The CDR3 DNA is TGTGCCAGCAGCCAAGATCCCCAGGGGGCGGCCTACGAGCAGTACTTC.